A single TCR beta chain is shown here with its context. This clone was counted only a few times. This clone's antigen is unknown. No per-base quality is available; no much larger clone lies one base away. TCRbeta CDR3 regions were amplified from genomic DNA using the immunoSEQ Assay, a bias-controlled multiplex PCR. The study's processing was this. The number of nucleated cells in each sample was estimated by amplification of reference gene primers within the assay. Sequence reads were collapsed and filtered to measure the absolute abundance of every unique TCRbeta CDR3 rearrangement. For each sample, productive Simpson clonality was calculated as the square root of Simpson's diversity index over productive rearrangements. TCRdb took over this immuneACCESS table, retaining in-frame rearrangements with V and J assigned. Such tables are incomplete; in checked studies, under half of the missing clones stem from an unresolved V gene, and the remainder is unexplained. For V, J and clone size, that table is used; D and trimming come from the DNA. This sample is represented by tens of thousands of clones; around four fifths of them were singletons. The ten largest account for roughly 5% of the sample.

Taken from the germline V gene, the CDR1 and CDR2 loops are SGHTA and FQGTGA. Trimming removed 5 bases from V and 4 bases from J, leaving 30 bases between the germline ends. The CDR3 numbers 19 residues from cysteine through phenylalanine. Just CDR3 DNA is preserved here, 57 bases in frame from base 1. Each collaborating institution followed its own protocols to collect whole blood in K2EDTA tubes. For TCRbeta analysis, collaborators shipped samples in one of three forms: frozen whole blood, isolated PBMCs, or DNA extracted from either of those sample types. The data derive from a study of blood T cell repertoires in COVID-19 (dated by TCRdb to 2020 to 2021). About the study as a whole: The collaborator samples originated in the United States, Italy and Spain and spanned the acute and convalescent phases of COVID-19. The prospective study material was composed of cDNA or gDNA derived from T cells, B-cell-depleted T cells, or PBMCs. Subjects who had been exposed to COVID-19, were actively infected with it, or had recovered from it provided the deeply sampled blood TCRbeta repertoires that made up the dataset. A freely available public database, intended as a resource for researchers studying the immune response to SARS-CoV-2, is where the repertoires were released. The samples were drawn from the first 160 participants of the ongoing ImmuneRACE study and from some 1,300 subjects provided by 6 global collaborators. The sample metadata nearly always contained a de-identified subject ID, COVID-19 status, age in years and sex. Where HLA class I and class II types were available, the types were taken from metadata supplied by the sample provider, not from assay-based typing. Broader findings and caveats from the paper: The quantity of clinical and demographic metadata differed by source and by participant and was supplied without curation.

Specimen: peripheral blood. Here the chain combines TRBV7-3 and TRBJ2-7; a tentative D call is TRBD2 (7 bases match). This clonotype originated in a man aged 50-60 years with active COVID-19. The nucleotides are TGTGCCAGCAGCCCAACCCGCTGGCGGGGGCCCACGAGCTGTTACGAGCAGTACTTC. The resulting protein is CASSPTRWRGPTSCYEQYF.